The present TCR beta chain was sequenced within a study of cytomegalovirus exposure and HLA in healthy donors. Study results and caveats: Presence/absence analyses supposed approximately even sequencing depth among donors.

To note about this clone: Its specificity is not known.

Nominally healthy donors provided the samples, though records likely missed some immune exposures. Vbeta (60) and Jbeta (13) primers were used in the PCR. Sequencing used immunoSEQ multiplex PCR; TCRdb keeps in-frame clones, though not all of them. The data contain approximately 110,000 clones, about 80% of them singletons. This TCR was recovered from a man over 45 in good health and CMV-seropositive. Source material: PBMCs.

The CDR3 nucleotides are TGCGCCAGCAGCTTAAGACTAGCGGGAGTTTATAACGAGCAGTACTTC. Translating gives CASSLRLAGVYNEQYF. The rearrangement joins TRBV5-1 to TRBJ2-7, with TRBD2 matching 12 bases. The V segment lost 2 bases and the J segment 5 bases; nucleotides outside the gene matches: 8. The V gene's germline CDR1 is SGHRS and CDR2 YFSETQ. The CDR3 contains 16 residues.